Described below is a single T cell receptor (beta chain) sequence and its context. The record originates from a study of blood T cell repertoires in COVID-19. On the study more broadly: COVID-19 samples, acute and convalescent, were from the United States, Italy and Spain. PBMCs, B-cell-depleted T cells, or T cells were the source of the cDNA or gDNA that made up the material.

Clones were read by immunoSEQ multiplex PCR, and TCRdb kept only the in-frame ones, dropping some. The repertoire holds 250,000 to 350,000 clones, with approximately 88% as singletons. The CDR3 has 11 amino acids. Trimming removed 1 base at V and 5 bases at J, with 3 bases between. From germline, CDR1 is SGHDT and CDR2 YYEEEE. Sequencing was done on a sample of peripheral blood. V is TRBV5-6 and J is TRBJ2-5; D remains ambiguous. The receptor comes from a man between 18 and 35 years old with active or convalescent COVID-19. The CDR3 sequence: CASSLLETQYF. The CDR3 coding sequence is TGTGCCAGCAGCTTGCTGGAGACCCAGTACTTC.